This TCR beta chain came from a study of OX40 agonist ivuxolimab in advanced cancers. A note on the overall study: Ivuxolimab, which targeted the costimulatory receptor OX40 (CD134), was an agonistic, fully human IgG2 monoclonal antibody. The dose-escalation cohort was about 83% male with a mean age of about 60 years, ranging from about 23 to 85. Intravenous ivuxolimab was administered to patients every 2 weeks at six dose levels: 0.01, 0.1, 0.3, 1.5, 3 and 10 mg/kg. Partial responses occurred in three dose-escalation patients, of whom one had hepatocellular carcinoma and two had cutaneous melanoma. The paper covers the monotherapy dose-escalation part of the phase I ivuxolimab trial, which included N of about 50 patients. Of the approximately 50 dose-escalation patients, hepatocellular carcinoma was present in approximately 20, melanoma in around 15, renal cell carcinoma in 9 and head and neck cancer in 9. Peripheral TCRbeta sequencing aimed to test whether ivuxolimab altered TCR sequence diversity and caused clonal T-cell expansion. Patients were allowed to have had prior anti-PD-1, anti-PD-L1 or anti-CTLA-4 therapy, and roughly 40% of the dose-escalation patients had previously received checkpoint inhibitors.

From a lookup of the germline V gene, CDR1 and CDR2 are SGDLS and YYNGEE. There are 16 amino acids in the CDR3, from cysteine to phenylalanine inclusive. CDR3 DNA is the only sequence kept; it has 48 bases, read in frame from the first base. V is cut back by 3 bases and J by 5 bases, with 6 bases in the junction unmatched. The trial excluded patients who had a history of autoimmune disease or were on systemic immunosuppression. Peripheral blood for TCR sequencing was collected from all dose cohorts at baseline, on cycle 4 day 1, and on cycle 7 day 1. Samples came from an open-label, multicenter, first-in-human phase I dose-escalation trial of ivuxolimab. Adults with locally advanced or metastatic melanoma, renal cell, hepatocellular, or head and neck squamous cell carcinoma were enrolled in the trial. CD4+ and CD8+ T cells were sorted separately from peripheral blood before TCR sequencing. What the research found in general, with its limitations: Low levels of normalized T-cell clonal expansion were also seen in some patients who did not respond. In the 0.1-3.0 mg/kg groups, partial responders were among the patients with the lowest normalized peripheral clonal expansion, particularly in CD8+ T cells. On average, CD8+ T cells showed more expanded clones than CD4+ T cells after ivuxolimab. Clonal expansion of both CD4+ and CD8+ blood T cells was observed from baseline to week 6 at doses 0.1 to 3.0 mg/kg. The antigen specificity of the clonally expanded peripheral T cells was not determined.

Genomic DNA was isolated from the sorted cells so that the TCRbeta CDR3 region could be sequenced. The immunoSEQ Assay was used for sequencing of TCRbeta CDR3 regions. Sourced from immuneACCESS, this table was stored by TCRdb with only in-frame sequences that have V and J called. A share of the clones is absent; for the studies checked, an unresolved V gene accounts for under half, and the remainder has no known explanation. The sample table shows 65,000 to 80,000 clones, and about 84% are seen once. Clones ranked in the top ten supply 7% to 9.5% of the sample. A remark on this clone: Its cognate antigen has yet to be identified. The input lacks base qualities; no much larger clone sits a single base away.

The source of this sequence is an adult with an advanced solid tumor such as melanoma, head and neck, liver or kidney cancer. Sequenced material: CD4+ or CD8+ T cells sorted from blood, taken in a trial of the OX40 agonist ivuxolimab. Recombination joined TRBV9 with TRBJ2-3, with TRBD2 identical over 13 junction bases. DNA sequence: TGTGCCAGCAGCGCACTAGCGGGGGGGCCTGTAGATACGCAGTATTTT. The translation is CASSALAGGPVDTQYF.